Each of the 12 T cell receptor beta chains below was sequenced from the same sample in a study of T cells in women clearing cervical HPV infection. Repertoires were generated with immunoSEQ multiplex PCR, while TCRdb's copy carries only in-frame clones and drops some. The sample includes more than 15,000 clones. Sequenced material: blood buffy coat. The receptors were sampled from a woman between 18 and 75 years old with a cervical HPV16 infection that either progressed to CIN3+ or cleared (not recorded which).

CDR3 in amino acids: CASSGQDFTGTYEQYF. The covered CDR3 bases are TGTGCCAGTAGCGGCCAGGACTTCACGGGCACCTACGAG. The V gene is TRBV19, the J gene TRBJ2-7, with TRBD2 as a possible D gene (5 bases). The CDR3 extends 3 residues past the end of the read, so its final part is completed from the germline J gene. The V and J ends lost 6 bases and 2 bases respectively, with 20 bases between them. Germline V lookup: CDR1 LNHDA, CDR2 SQIVND (reference sequence). This CDR3 region has 16 residues.

Details on this clone: The read ends 3 residues early relative to the CDR3; the germline J gene fills the gap. The V call is TRBV6-2 or TRBV6-3, the J call TRBJ2-2; D is uncertain. The CDR3 is 13 amino acids. Looked up from germline, CDR1 is MNHEY and CDR2 is SVGEGT. Deletions cut 2 bases from V and 3 bases from J, with 4 bases between. CDR3 DNA, as far as it was read: TGTGCCAGCAGTTACAGGGACACCGGGGAG. This translates into CASSYRDTGE. The entire CDR3 reads CASSYRDTGELFF.

Notes on this clone: The CDR3 end falls 3 residues outside the read, so it is completed with the germline J gene. The chain couples TRBV28 to TRBJ2-6; tentative D call: TRBD1 (6 bases). Germline values: CDR1 MDHEN, CDR2 SYDVKM. The CDR3 is 16 amino acids. V lost 10 bases to trimming and J lost 4 bases, with 20 bases between them. The CDR3 DNA, read in part, is TGTGCCACCCAGGGGTCCGGTTCGAGAGGGGCCAACGTC. Amino acids: CATQGSGSRGANV. The full CDR3 sequence reads CATQGSGSRGANVLTF.

Comment on this clone: The CDR3 end falls 3 residues outside the read, so it is completed with the germline J gene. V usage is TRBV29-1 and J usage is TRBJ1-1, with D perhaps matching TRBD1 (6 bases). Germline assignment: CDR1 SQVTM and CDR2 ANQGSEA. This CDR3 comprises 16 residues. The V gene lost 7 bases and the J gene lost 1 base, with 22 bases spanning the gap. Partial CDR3 DNA: TGCAGCGATCTTGGACAGCTCAAATCTGGGAACACTGAA. Protein product: CSDLGQLKSGNTE. The whole CDR3 sequence reads CSDLGQLKSGNTEAFF.

About this clone itself: The read falls 3 residues short of the CDR3 end, and the missing part is taken from the germline J gene. This chain joins TRBV15 and TRBJ1-1; TRBD1 agrees at 7 bases. Germline V gives CDR1 LNHNV, CDR2 YYDKDF (reference sequence). Unmatched junction bases numbered 1, after V lost 0 bases and J lost 0 bases. The CDR3 extends over 15 amino acids. The CDR3 bases that were read are TGTGCCACCAGCAGAGATCAGGGGGTGAACACTGAA. Amino acid sequence: CATSRDQGVNTE. The full-length CDR3 reads as CATSRDQGVNTEAFF.

The CDR3 bases that were read are TGTGCCAGCCAGAACCGGGACAGGGGTGAAAAA. The encoded protein is CASQNRDRGEK. In full, the CDR3 is CASQNRDRGEKLFF. The rearrangement uses TRBV2 and TRBJ1-4, with 10 bases lining up with TRBD1. Coverage ceases 3 residues before the CDR3 finishes, and the germline J gene fills in the end. In germline, CDR1 is SNHLY, CDR2 FYNNEI. The V and J ends lost 8 bases and 7 bases, in that order; junction bases with no gene match: 7. The CDR3 has 14 amino acids.

As for this clone: The read ends 3 residues early relative to the CDR3; the germline J gene fills the gap. This rearrangement joins TRBV11-2 to TRBJ1-4; D unresolved. Germline V lookup: CDR1 SGHAT, CDR2 FQNNGV. The CDR3 has 15 residues. Trimming stripped 1 base from V and 4 bases from J, with 10 bases between. Partial CDR3 DNA: TGTGCCAGCAGCTTAGGGCGGCAGATTAATGAAAAA. This codes for CASSLGRQINEK. The CDR3, in full, reads CASSLGRQINEKLFF.

According to its frequency, this clone is medium-sized. The read ends 3 residues shy of where the CDR3 ends; the end is completed using the germline J gene. The chain is built from TRBV29-1 and TRBJ2-6; TRBD1 is a possible D gene (5 bases). This CDR3 region has 15 residues. Trimming removed 0 bases at V and 2 bases at J, with 8 bases between. CDR1 is SQVTM and CDR2 is ANQGSEA in the germline V gene. This chain's CDR3 is CSVEDMGPGANVLTF. Incomplete CDR3 DNA: TGCAGCGTTGAAGATATGGGGCCTGGGGCCAACGTC.

As for this clone: The DNA ends 3 residues before the CDR3 does, and the rest of the CDR3 is filled in from the germline J gene. The chain couples TRBV2 to TRBJ2-2; D unclear. Germline CDR1 is SNHLY and CDR2 is FYNNEI. Trimming took 5 bases from V and 7 from J, leaving 14 bases between them. The CDR3 consists of 14 residues. Here the CDR3 reads CASSSTTPGGELFF. The sequenced part of the CDR3 DNA is TGTGCCAGCAGTTCGACCACGCCGGGCGGGGAG.

Incomplete CDR3 DNA: TGTGCTAGCCCACCACCGAGGACTAGCGGTGAG. Encoded protein: CASPPPRTSGE. The complete CDR3 sequence is CASPPPRTSGEQFF. The chain joins TRBV18 to TRBJ2-1; 10 nucleotides align to TRBD2. Coverage ceases 3 residues before the CDR3 finishes, and the germline J gene fills in the end. The CDR3 extends over 14 amino acids. Germline CDR1 and CDR2: KGHSH and LQKENI. Using reference TRBV18 and TRBJ2-1 for the parts outside the CDR3, the full variable domain is NAGVMQNPRHLVRRRGQEARLRCSPMKGHSHVYWYRQLPEEGLKFMVYLQKENIIDESGMPKERFSAEFPKEGPSILRIQQVVRGDSAAYFCASPPPRTSGEQFFGPGTRLTVL.

On this clone: Sequencing ends 3 residues short of the CDR3 end; the germline J gene provides the rest. The chain recombines TRBV5-1 with TRBJ2-3; 9 nucleotides align to TRBD2. CDR3 size: 14 residues. In germline, CDR1 is SGHRS, CDR2 YFSETQ. V shed 4 bases, J shed 4 bases, and the junction held 4 bases outside the gene matches. The DNA read from the CDR3 is TGCGCCAGCAGCATACGGACTAGCGCAGATACG. This codes for CASSIRTSADT. The full CDR3 is CASSIRTSADTQYF.

As to this clone: The read terminates 3 residues ahead of where the CDR3 ends, so the germline J gene completes it. The chain is built from TRBV5-1 and TRBJ1-1, with D possibly TRBD1 on 5 matching bases. The germline gives CDR1 SGHRS, CDR2 YFSETQ. The CDR3 is 14 amino acids. V was cut by 4 bases and J by 4 bases, with 14 bases left in between. CDR3 loop: CASSRTTGSTEAFF. The CDR3 DNA, read in part, is TGCGCCAGCAGCAGAACTACAGGTAGCACTGAA.